This entry lists 8 T cell receptor beta chains sequenced from one sample in a study of human T cells and chemical hapten exposure. TCRdb passed the RACE reads through MiXCR, listing each CDR3 protein once. The table has 300,000 to 400,000 distinct CDR3 sequences, 4% to 6% seen once; the top ten hold around 2.6%. Time point described: pre-sensitization, week 0. Described treatment: therapeutic diphenylcyclopropenone sensitization with weekly scalp DPC. The sample consisted of whole blood, taken in connection with sensitization to the hapten diphenylcyclopropenone (DPC). These receptors all stem from a woman in her 50s with alopecia areata. Some clones in this sample may be carry-over from other donors' samples.

This clonotype was observed a few times. This chain joins TRBV30 and TRBJ2-3, with unresolved D. CDR1 and CDR2 (germline): GTSNPN, SVGIG (reference sequence). V lost 5 bases to trimming and J lost 2 bases, with 14 bases between them. The CDR3 totals 14 residues. CDR3 sequence: CAWGFPMNTDTQYF. CDR3 sequence (DNA): TGTGCCTGGGGATTCCCAATGAACACAGATACGCAGTATTTT.

This clonotype has more than one count but fewer than ten. The chain employs TRBV10-2 and TRBJ2-3; TRBD2 agrees at 7 bases. Germline V gene lookup returns CDR1 WSHSY and CDR2 SAAADI. CDR3 length: 12 residues. Unmatched junction bases numbered 2, after V lost 3 bases and J lost 8 bases. The CDR3 reads CASSDGGITQYF. CDR3 DNA sequence: TGCGCCAGCAGTGACGGGGGGATTACGCAGTATTTT.

Ten or more counts support this clonotype. The chain employs TRBV7-2 and TRBJ1-3; D is uncertain. CDR1 is SGHTA, CDR2 FQGNSA, per germline. The CDR3 spans 12 residues. The ends were cut back, 5 bases at V and 4 bases at J, with 6 bases in the middle. CDR3 sequence reads: CASSPRGNTIYF. CDR3 coding DNA: TGTGCCAGCAGCCCGCGCGGAAACACCATATATTTT.

This clonotype was picked up a small number of times. The V call is TRBV6-2 or TRBV6-3, the J call TRBJ1-1, with D uncertain. CDR1 MNHEY and CDR2 SVGEGT come from the germline V gene. Trimming left V 5 bases short and J 2 bases short, with 9 bases between. The CDR3 has 13 residues. The CDR3 loop reads CASSQTLNTEAFF. In DNA form, the CDR3 reads TGTGCCAGCAGTCAGACCTTAAACACTGAAGCTTTCTTT.

This clonotype was seen only a few times. V usage is TRBV9 and J usage is TRBJ1-1; 7 bases align to TRBD1. V lost 4 bases, J lost 5 bases, and 11 bases stayed unmatched. Per germline, CDR1 SGDLS and CDR2 YYNGEE. This CDR3 is 15 amino acids long. CDR3 sequence (DNA): TGTGCCAGCAGCTCCCAAGGGGGCCTCGGGACTGAAGCTTTCTTT. It specifies CASSSQGGLGTEAFF.

The chain recombines TRBV6-6 with TRBJ2-1; D uncertain. The CDR3 is made up of 12 amino acids. Germline CDR1 is MNHNY and CDR2 is SVGAGI (reference sequence). The V and J ends lost 7 bases and 10 bases respectively, with 14 bases between them. This chain's CDR3 is CASTTLSDEQFF. In DNA form, the CDR3 reads TGTGCCAGCACCACCCTCTCGGACGAGCAGTTCTTC.

This clonotype was seen only a few times. The chain couples TRBV4-1 to TRBJ2-3; D gene uncertain. The germline CDR1 and CDR2 sequences are MGHRA and YSYEKL. Trimming cost V 5 bases and J 4 bases, with 10 bases left between them. This CDR3 comprises 13 residues. CDR3 DNA sequence: TGCGCCAGCAGCGTAACGACCGCAGATACGCAGTATTTT. Amino acids: CASSVTTADTQYF.

The chain uses TRBV12-3 or TRBV12-4 and TRBJ2-1; 7 nucleotides match TRBD1. Trimming took 6 bases from V and 4 from J; bases not matched to a gene: 12. The CDR3 has 16 residues. The CDR3 sequence is CASRPPGQKFYNEQFF. The DNA of the CDR3 is TGTGCCAGCAGACCACCGGGACAGAAGTTTTACAATGAGCAGTTCTTC.